This T cell receptor (beta chain) originates from a study of shared clonotypes between healthy human individuals. Study-wide context: Three CD4 naive, three CD4 memory, two CD8 naive and one CD8 memory plate were used per donor. Study-level findings and limits: Compared with clonotypes that all four donors shared, non-shared clonotypes had lower generation probabilities.

Germline CDR1 and CDR2: SGHRS and YFSETQ. J gave up 3 bases and V 5 bases, and 6 bases lay outside the gene matches. CDR3 size: 14 residues. CD45RA-negative memory and CD45RA+ naive subsets were split from the CD4+ cells. Repertoires were generated with immunoSEQ multiplex PCR, while TCRdb's copy carries only in-frame clones and drops some. The table includes 2 million to 3 million clones, around nine tenths detected once. With respect to this clone: Its antigen is currently unknown. The same CDR3 can be traced to other DNA sequences in this sample.

Sequenced material: naive CD4+ T cells sorted from blood. This sample's subset: CD45RA+ positively selected. The clonotype originates from a man between 18 and 35 years old in good health. The chain employs TRBV5-1 and TRBJ2-3, with 7 bases that match TRBD1. Here the CDR3 DNA reads TGCGCCAGCAGTCTTGACAGGGTAACAGATACGCAGTATTTT. Translation: CASSLDRVTDTQYF.